Listed below are T cell receptor beta chains from one sample, sequenced in a study of radiotherapy plus CTLA-4 blockade in lung cancer. The assay was immunoSEQ multiplex PCR, and TCRdb's table has in-frame clones only and misses some. The sample yields about 88,000 clones, about three quarters seen once. The sequenced sample was peripheral blood, obtained from a patient treated with radiotherapy plus ipilimumab. The origin of the receptors is a human donor with non-small cell lung cancer that progressed on radiotherapy plus ipilimumab. The CDR3 runs from the conserved cysteine through the conserved F or W. A D gene is named only where the DNA matches it firmly. Clone size is given for some rows only: seen once, a few or many times, or a class if the clone is expanded.

J	length	D	size	V	CDR3	DNA
TRBJ1-3	14	-	few	TRBV28	CASSLPAGSSTIYF	TGTGCCAGCAGTTTACCGGCAGGCTCTAGCACCATATATTTT
TRBJ1-6	13	-	-	TRBV29-1	CSVSGGGNSPLHF	TGCAGCGTTTCGGGGGGGGGTAATTCACCCCTCCACTTT
TRBJ1-3	13	-	-	TRBV10-2	CASSESRLNTIYF	TGCGCCAGCAGTGAGTCCAGGTTAAACACCATATATTTT
TRBJ2-2	12	-	-	TRBV27	CASSRALGELFF	TGTGCCAGCAGCAGGGCCCTGGGGGAGCTGTTTTTT
TRBJ2-3	14	TRBD2	-	TRBV7-2	CASSHRDYTDTQYF	TGTGCCAGCAGCCACCGGGACTACACAGATACGCAGTATTTT
TRBJ2-1	13	-	-	TRBV25-1	CASSAPGPNEQFF	TGTGCCAGCAGTGCGCCAGGCCCCAATGAGCAGTTCTTC
TRBJ2-1	16	TRBD2	few	TRBV27	CASSLSGGEWDNEQFF	TGTGCCAGCAGTTTATCTGGGGGGGAGTGGGACAATGAGCAGTTCTTC
TRBJ1-1	15	-	-	TRBV5-1	CASSLEGRGNTEAFF	TGCGCCAGCAGCTTGGAGGGGAGAGGGAACACTGAAGCTTTCTTT
TRBJ2-3	14	TRBD1	few	TRBV7-3	CASRRDRGTDTQYF	TGTGCCAGCAGGCGGGACAGGGGCACAGATACGCAGTATTTT
TRBJ1-5	13	-	-	TRBV30	CAWSRDTDQPQHF	TGTGCCTGGAGTCGGGACACAGATCAGCCCCAGCATTTT
TRBJ1-3	16	-	medium-sized	TRBV4-2	CASSQGTGTSGNTIYF	TGTGCCAGCAGCCAAGGAACAGGAACCTCTGGAAACACCATATATTTT
TRBJ1-6	15	-	-	TRBV7-9	CASSHAMGGWSPLHF	TGTGCCAGCAGCCACGCCATGGGGGGGTGGTCACCCCTCCACTTT
TRBJ1-5	18	TRBD1	-	TRBV19	CASSTPDRVVTLNQPQHF	TGTGCCAGTAGTACCCCGGACAGGGTGGTAACTTTAAATCAGCCCCAGCATTTT
TRBJ1-5	14	TRBD1	-	TRBV5-1	CASSLTGVGQPQHF	TGCGCCAGCAGCTTAACAGGGGTCGGGCAGCCCCAGCATTTT
TRBJ1-4	14	TRBD1	-	TRBV2	CATERDRGPEKLFF	TGTGCCACCGAGAGGGACAGGGGACCTGAAAAACTGTTTTTT